A selection of T cell receptor beta chains follows, all from one sample in a study of blood T cells in healthy people across ages. A single record per CDR3 protein comes from TCRdb applying MiXCR to the 5' RACE reads. The data contain 650,000 to 1,000,000 distinct CDR3 sequences, around 36% of them singletons. Sequencing used blood. These receptors were obtained from a man younger than 35 in good health. Each CDR3 is given with its conserved first and last residue. D genes are given only for firm matches. Rows give clone size only sometimes, using once, few, many, or a class for an expanded clone.

j_gene | abundance | len | d_gene | v_gene | CDR3aa | CDR3nt
TRBJ1-2 | few | 12 | TRBD1 | TRBV30 | CAWKDRARRYTF | TGTGCCTGGAAAGACAGGGCTCGACGCTACACCTTC
TRBJ1-6 | many | 14 | TRBD1 | TRBV20-1 | CSAREDRENSPLHF | TGCAGTGCTAGAGAGGACAGGGAGAACTCACCCCTCCACTTT
TRBJ2-3 | - | 15 | TRBD1 | TRBV5-6 | CASSPQTGGTDTLYF | TGTGCCAGCAGCCCCCAGACAGGGGGAACGGATACGCTGTATTTT
TRBJ2-7 | - | 14 | - | TRBV6-6 | CASSYSFQAAEQYF | TGTGCCAGCAGTTACTCGTTCCAGGCGGCCGAGCAGTACTTC
TRBJ1-1 | few | 17 | - | TRBV7-2 | CASSLGGTYWKGPEAFF | TGTGCCAGCAGCTTAGGTGGGACCTATTGGAAAGGGCCGGAAGCTTTCTTT
TRBJ1-5 | - | 14 | - | TRBV2 | CASSGPQVDQPQHF | TGTGCCAGCAGCGGTCCCCAGGTGGATCAGCCCCAGCATTTT
TRBJ2-4 | - | 13 | - | TRBV6-2/TRBV6-3 | CASQGGAKNIQYF | TGTGCCAGCCAGGGGGGAGCCAAAAACATTCAGTACTTC
TRBJ2-3 | - | 11 | - | TRBV20-1 | CSARGSDTQYF | TGCAGTGCTAGGGGATCAGATACGCAGTATTTT
TRBJ2-1 | few | 14 | - | TRBV7-2 | CASSFRRVTNEQFF | TGTGCCAGCAGCTTTCGGCGGGTGACGAATGAGCAGTTCTTC
TRBJ1-6 | - | 15 | - | TRBV20-1 | CSARGQGTTSSPLHF | TGCAGTGCTAGAGGTCAGGGAACCACCAGCTCACCCCTCCACTTT
TRBJ2-3 | - | 16 | TRBD2 | TRBV20-1 | CSARGSGGPHTDTQYF | TGCAGTGCTAGAGGTAGCGGGGGGCCACACACAGATACGCAGTATTTT
TRBJ2-4 | once | 21 | TRBD1 | TRBV6-2/TRBV6-3 | CASSYSNSRVQGQGTKNIQYF | TGTGCCAGCAGTTACTCGAATTCGCGTGTTCAGGGACAGGGGACCAAGAACATTCAGTACTTC
TRBJ2-3 | few | 16 | TRBD2 | TRBV7-2 | CASSSNSGGGTDTQYF | TGTGCCAGCAGCTCTAATAGCGGGGGGGGCACAGATACGCAGTATTTT
TRBJ2-3 | many | 14 | - | TRBV20-1 | CSARDGSGTDTQYF | TGCAGTGCTAGAGATGGCAGCGGAACAGATACGCAGTATTTT
TRBJ2-1 | many | 16 | - | TRBV5-6 | CASSLGGRRSYNEQFF | TGTGCCAGCAGCTTGGGTGGGCGCCGCTCCTACAATGAGCAGTTCTTC
TRBJ2-1 | many | 13 | TRBD1 | TRBV4-1 | CASRDRGYNEQFF | TGCGCCAGCAGGGACAGGGGGTACAATGAGCAGTTCTTC
TRBJ1-2 | many | 16 | TRBD1 | TRBV6-1 | CASSGRTGQSNYGYTF | TGTGCCAGCAGTGGCAGGACAGGGCAATCTAACTATGGCTACACCTTC
TRBJ2-7 | - | 15 | TRBD1 | TRBV5-1 | CASSFSGQAYNEQYF | TGCGCCAGCAGCTTCAGTGGACAGGCCTACAATGAGCAGTACTTC
TRBJ1-5 | - | 14 | - | TRBV9 | CASSDDSSNQPQHF | TGTGCCAGCAGCGACGACTCTAGCAATCAGCCCCAGCATTTT
TRBJ2-5 | - | 15 | TRBD2 | TRBV20-1 | CSARGPWGGEETQYF | TGCAGTGCTAGAGGCCCCTGGGGGGGGGAAGAGACCCAGTACTTC
TRBJ2-5 | many | 14 | TRBD1 | TRBV5-1 | CASSLGQGQETQYF | TGTGCCAGCAGCTTAGGACAGGGGCAAGAGACCCAGTACTTC
TRBJ2-7 | - | 13 | - | TRBV5-1 | CASTEGSGYEQYF | TGCGCCAGCACCGAGGGCTCAGGCTACGAGCAGTACTTC
TRBJ2-1 | few | 13 | - | TRBV24-1 | CATSEYGSGEQFF | TGTGCCACCAGTGAATACGGGAGTGGTGAGCAGTTCTTC
TRBJ2-5 | - | 14 | TRBD1 | TRBV7-2 | CASSFKDRGETQYF | TGTGCCAGCAGCTTTAAGGACAGGGGAGAGACCCAGTACTTC
TRBJ2-7 | few | 17 | - | TRBV20-1 | CSATRPSFRGSYNEQYF | TGCAGTGCTACCCGGCCTAGTTTTCGAGGCTCCTACAATGAGCAGTACTTC
TRBJ2-5 | - | 16 | TRBD2 | TRBV5-1 | CASSLGQGGRLNEQYF | TGCGCCAGCAGCTTGGGGCAGGGAGGGCGTTTGAATGAGCAGTACTTC
TRBJ2-5 | - | 16 | TRBD1 | TRBV7-9 | CASSLVGTGSQETQYF | TGTGCCAGCAGCTTAGTCGGGACAGGAAGCCAAGAGACCCAGTACTTC
TRBJ2-7 | few | 17 | TRBD1 | TRBV5-1 | CASSRPGQASSYNEQYF | TGCGCCAGCAGCCGACCGGGACAGGCCAGCTCCTACAATGAGCAGTACTTC
TRBJ2-5 | few | 15 | - | TRBV27 | CASGTSDSFGETQYF | TGTGCCAGCGGGACCTCGGACAGTTTCGGGGAGACCCAGTACTTC
TRBJ1-2 | few | 13 | - | TRBV10-3 | CAIRPGVFYGYTF | TGTGCCATCCGGCCAGGGGTATTCTATGGCTACACCTTC
TRBJ2-1 | few | 17 | - | TRBV12-5 | CASGFQTGSPSYNEQFF | TGTGCTAGTGGTTTCCAAACAGGGTCCCCCTCCTACAATGAGCAGTTCTTC
TRBJ1-2 | few | 15 | - | TRBV20-1 | CSASGLGSGNYGYTF | TGCAGTGCTAGTGGTTTGGGAAGCGGTAACTATGGCTACACCTTC
TRBJ2-5 | many | 13 | - | TRBV20-1 | CSARDRGLETQYF | TGCAGTGCTAGGGACAGAGGTCTAGAGACCCAGTACTTC
TRBJ2-1 | few | 17 | - | TRBV12-3/TRBV12-4 | CASSLNWDTSGHNEQFF | TGTGCCAGCAGTCTAAACTGGGACACCTCAGGCCACAATGAGCAGTTCTTC
TRBJ1-1 | - | 12 | - | TRBV5-1 | CASSLSRSEAFF | TGCGCCAGCAGCTTAAGCAGAAGTGAAGCTTTCTTT
TRBJ2-1 | many | 16 | TRBD1 | TRBV7-2 | CASSLVSTGVGNEQFF | TGTGCCAGCAGCTTAGTATCGACAGGGGTAGGGAATGAGCAGTTCTTC
TRBJ2-1 | - | 15 | TRBD1 | TRBV5-1 | CASSLRRTGYNEQFF | TGCGCCAGCAGCTTGCGCCGGACAGGGTACAATGAGCAGTTCTTC
TRBJ2-3 | - | 17 | TRBD2 | TRBV4-1 | CASSQGGAGGRTDTQYF | TGCGCCAGCAGCCAAGGAGGAGCGGGGGGCCGCACAGATACGCAGTATTTT
TRBJ1-1 | many | 14 | - | TRBV12-3/TRBV12-4 | CASTPGQMNTEAFF | TGTGCCAGCACCCCTGGACAGATGAACACTGAAGCTTTCTTT
TRBJ1-1 | few | 13 | - | TRBV29-1 | CSVRGGANTEAFF | TGCAGCGTTCGAGGAGGGGCGAACACTGAAGCTTTCTTT
TRBJ2-1 | - | 16 | - | TRBV4-1 | CASSRTLRDHSNEQFF | TGCGCCAGCAGCCGTACCCTCCGGGACCATAGCAATGAGCAGTTCTTC
TRBJ1-5 | few | 14 | - | TRBV7-2 | CASSSVGAGQPQHF | TGTGCCAGCAGCTCAGTGGGGGCTGGCCAGCCCCAGCATTTT
TRBJ1-4 | - | 16 | - | TRBV6-5 | CASSYAVGATNEKLFF | TGTGCCAGCAGTTACGCCGTAGGGGCAACTAATGAAAAACTGTTTTTT
TRBJ2-1 | - | 13 | - | TRBV28 | CATTGPPWDEQFF | TGTGCCACCACGGGCCCCCCCTGGGATGAGCAGTTCTTC
TRBJ2-4 | once | 16 | TRBD2 | TRBV6-2/TRBV6-3 | CASSYGGVGRKDIQYF | TGTGCCAGCAGTTACGGTGGGGTCGGGAGGAAGGACATTCAGTACTTC
TRBJ2-3 | many | 13 | - | TRBV12-3/TRBV12-4 | CASSQEQGLTQYF | TGTGCCAGCAGCCAAGAACAGGGTTTAACGCAGTATTTT
TRBJ2-5 | few | 16 | - | TRBV7-2 | CASSLGVGTVQETQYF | TGTGCCAGCAGCTTAGGTGTCGGGACGGTTCAAGAGACCCAGTACTTC
TRBJ2-5 | once | 16 | TRBD2 | TRBV6-5 | CASRGTSGGLEETQYF | TGTGCCAGCAGGGGGACTAGCGGGGGGTTAGAAGAGACCCAGTACTTC
TRBJ1-2 | many | 13 | TRBD1 | TRBV12-3/TRBV12-4 | CASSFRGQYGYTF | TGTGCCAGCAGTTTCAGGGGGCAGTATGGCTACACCTTC
TRBJ2-3 | few | 16 | - | TRBV5-1 | CASSLGQGQSTDTQYF | TGCGCCAGCAGCTTGGGGCAGGGCCAAAGCACAGATACGCAGTATTTT
TRBJ1-2 | few | 14 | - | TRBV29-1 | CSVDPEQVSNGYTF | TGCAGCGTTGATCCAGAACAGGTGTCTAATGGCTACACCTTC
TRBJ2-1 | few | 13 | - | TRBV29-1 | CSLWGGENNEQFF | TGCAGCCTGTGGGGCGGGGAGAACAATGAGCAGTTCTTC
TRBJ2-7 | - | 15 | - | TRBV14 | CASSPVTSFFYEQYF | TGTGCCAGCAGCCCGGTAACGTCCTTTTTCTACGAGCAGTACTTC
TRBJ2-7 | - | 16 | - | TRBV3-1 | CASSQDRRTETYEQYF | TGTGCCAGCAGCCAAGATCGTAGGACCGAGACCTACGAGCAGTACTTC